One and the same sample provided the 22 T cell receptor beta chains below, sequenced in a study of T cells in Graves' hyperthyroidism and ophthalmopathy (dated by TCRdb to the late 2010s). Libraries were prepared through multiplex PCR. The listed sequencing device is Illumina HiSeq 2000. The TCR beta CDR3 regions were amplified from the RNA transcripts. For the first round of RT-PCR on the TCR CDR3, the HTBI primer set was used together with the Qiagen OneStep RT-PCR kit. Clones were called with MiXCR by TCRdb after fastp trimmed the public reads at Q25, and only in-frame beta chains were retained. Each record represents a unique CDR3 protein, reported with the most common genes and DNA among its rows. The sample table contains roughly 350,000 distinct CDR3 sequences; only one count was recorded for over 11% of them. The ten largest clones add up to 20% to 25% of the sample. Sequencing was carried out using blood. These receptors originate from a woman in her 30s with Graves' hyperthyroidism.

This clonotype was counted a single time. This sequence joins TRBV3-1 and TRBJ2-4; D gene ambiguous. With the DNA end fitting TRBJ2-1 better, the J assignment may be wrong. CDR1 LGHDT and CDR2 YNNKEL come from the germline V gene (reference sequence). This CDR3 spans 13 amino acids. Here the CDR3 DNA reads TGTGCCAGCAGCCAAGATAGGCTAAATTTTCAGTTCTTC. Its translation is CASSQDRLNFQFF.

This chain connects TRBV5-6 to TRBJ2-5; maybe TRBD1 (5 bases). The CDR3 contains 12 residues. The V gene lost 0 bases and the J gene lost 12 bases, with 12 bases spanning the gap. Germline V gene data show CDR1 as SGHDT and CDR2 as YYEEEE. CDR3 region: CASSLADRDEYF. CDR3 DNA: TGTGCCAGCAGCTTGGCCGACAGAGACGAGTACTTC.

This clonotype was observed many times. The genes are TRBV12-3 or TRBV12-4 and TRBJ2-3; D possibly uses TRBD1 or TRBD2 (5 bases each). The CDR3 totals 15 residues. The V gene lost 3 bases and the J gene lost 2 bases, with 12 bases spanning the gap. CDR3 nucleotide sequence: TGTGCCAGCAGTTTGGGGACCAGGGTCACAGATACGCAGTATTTT. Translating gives CASSLGTRVTDTQYF.

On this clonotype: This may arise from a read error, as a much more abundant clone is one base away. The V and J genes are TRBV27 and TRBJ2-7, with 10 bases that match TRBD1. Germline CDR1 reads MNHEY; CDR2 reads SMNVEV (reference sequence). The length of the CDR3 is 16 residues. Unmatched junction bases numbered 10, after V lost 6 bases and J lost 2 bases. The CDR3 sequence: CASRTPTGGLTYEQYF. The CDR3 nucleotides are TGTGCCAGCAGGACCCCGACAGGGGGCCTAACCTACGAGCAGTACTTC.

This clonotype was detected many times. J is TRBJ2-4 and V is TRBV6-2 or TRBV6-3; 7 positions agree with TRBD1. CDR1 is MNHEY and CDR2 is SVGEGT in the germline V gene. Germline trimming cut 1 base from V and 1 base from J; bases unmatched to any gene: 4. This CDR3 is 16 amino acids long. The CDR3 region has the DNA TGTGCCAGCAGTTACTGGGACAGAGTGGCCAAAAACATTCAGTACTTC. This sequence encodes CASSYWDRVAKNIQYF.

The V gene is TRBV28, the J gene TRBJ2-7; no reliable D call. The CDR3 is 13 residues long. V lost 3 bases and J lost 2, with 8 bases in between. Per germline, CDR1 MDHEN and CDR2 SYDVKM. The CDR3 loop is CASSFKGPYEQYF. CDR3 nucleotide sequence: TGTGCCAGCAGTTTCAAAGGTCCCTACGAGCAGTACTTC.

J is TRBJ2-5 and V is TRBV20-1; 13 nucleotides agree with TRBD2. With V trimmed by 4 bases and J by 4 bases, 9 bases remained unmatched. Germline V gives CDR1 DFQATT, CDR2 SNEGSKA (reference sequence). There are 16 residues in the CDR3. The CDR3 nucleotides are TGCAGTGCTAAAGGACTAGCGGGAGAATCTTCAGAGACCCAGTACTTC. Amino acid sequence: CSAKGLAGESSETQYF.

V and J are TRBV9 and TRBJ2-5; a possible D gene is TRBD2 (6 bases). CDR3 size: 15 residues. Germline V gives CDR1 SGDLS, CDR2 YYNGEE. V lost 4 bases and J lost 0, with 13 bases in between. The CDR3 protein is CASSPVGGYQETQYF. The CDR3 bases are TGTGCCAGCAGCCCCGTGGGGGGATACCAAGAGACCCAGTACTTC. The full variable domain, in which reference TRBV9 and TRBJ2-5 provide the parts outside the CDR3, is DSGVTQTPKHLITATGQRVTLRCSPRSGDLSVYWYQQSLDQGLQFLIQYYNGEERAKGNILERFSAQQFPDLHSELNLSSLELGDSALYFCASSPVGGYQETQYFGPGTRLLVL.

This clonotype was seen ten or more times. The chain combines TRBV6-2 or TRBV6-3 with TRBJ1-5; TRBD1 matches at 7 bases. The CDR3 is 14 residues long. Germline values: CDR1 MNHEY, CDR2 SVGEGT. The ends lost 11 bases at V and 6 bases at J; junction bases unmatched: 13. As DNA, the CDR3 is TGTGCCTGCCTCCCCCGGGACAGAACTCAGCCCCAGCATTTT. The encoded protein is CACLPRDRTQPQHF.

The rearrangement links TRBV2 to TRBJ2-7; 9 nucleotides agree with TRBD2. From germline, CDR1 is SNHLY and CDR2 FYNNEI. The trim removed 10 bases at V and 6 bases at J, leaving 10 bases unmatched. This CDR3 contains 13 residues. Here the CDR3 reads CATAGGRATEQYF. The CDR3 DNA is TGTGCCACAGCGGGCGGGAGGGCGACCGAGCAGTACTTC. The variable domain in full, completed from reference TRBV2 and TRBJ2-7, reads EPEVTQTPSHQVTQMGQEVILRCVPISNHLYFYWYRQILGQKVEFLVSFYNNEISEKSEIFDDQFSVERPDGSNFTLKIRSTKLEDSAMYFCATAGGRATEQYFGPGTRLTVT.

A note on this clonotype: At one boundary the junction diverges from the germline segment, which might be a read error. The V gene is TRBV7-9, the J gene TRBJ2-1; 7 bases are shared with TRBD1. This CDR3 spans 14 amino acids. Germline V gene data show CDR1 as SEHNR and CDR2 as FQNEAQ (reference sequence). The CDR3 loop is CASSLQGVENEQSF. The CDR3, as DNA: TGTGCCAGCAGCCTCCAGGGGGTGGAGAATGAGCAGTCCTTC. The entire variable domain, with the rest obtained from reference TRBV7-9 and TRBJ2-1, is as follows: DTGVSQNPRHKITKRGQNVTFRCDPISEHNRLYWYRQTLGQGPEFLTYFQNEAQLEKSRLLSDRFSAERPKGSFSTLEIQRTEQGDSAMYLCASSLQGVENEQSFGPGTRLTVL.

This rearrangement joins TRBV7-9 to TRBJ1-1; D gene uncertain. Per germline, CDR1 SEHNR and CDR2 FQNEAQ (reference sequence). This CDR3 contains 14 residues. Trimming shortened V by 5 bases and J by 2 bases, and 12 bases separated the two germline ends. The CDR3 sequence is CASSPPRINTEAFF. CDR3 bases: TGTGCCAGCAGCCCCCCCCGGATCAACACTGAAGCTTTCTTT.

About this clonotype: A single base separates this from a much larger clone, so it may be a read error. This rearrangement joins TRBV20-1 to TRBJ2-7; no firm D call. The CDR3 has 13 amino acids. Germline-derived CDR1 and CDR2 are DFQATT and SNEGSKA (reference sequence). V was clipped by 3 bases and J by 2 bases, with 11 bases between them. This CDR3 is CSASHRVPYEQYF. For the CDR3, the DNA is TGCAGTGCTAGTCACCGGGTTCCCTACGAGCAGTACTTC.

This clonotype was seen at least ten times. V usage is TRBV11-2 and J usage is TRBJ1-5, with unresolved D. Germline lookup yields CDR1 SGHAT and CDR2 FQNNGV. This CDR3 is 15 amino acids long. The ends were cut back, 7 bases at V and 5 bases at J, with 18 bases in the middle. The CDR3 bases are TGTGCCAGCACGCGACGCGGAAGGGTGGATCAGCCCCAGCATTTT. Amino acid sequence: CASTRRGRVDQPQHF. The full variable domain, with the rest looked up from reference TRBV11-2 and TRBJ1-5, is EAGVAQSPRYKIIEKRQSVAFWCNPISGHATLYWYQQILGQGPKLLIQFQNNGVVDDSQLPKDRFSAERLKGVDSTLKIQPAKLEDSAVYLCASTRRGRVDQPQHFGDGTRLSIL.

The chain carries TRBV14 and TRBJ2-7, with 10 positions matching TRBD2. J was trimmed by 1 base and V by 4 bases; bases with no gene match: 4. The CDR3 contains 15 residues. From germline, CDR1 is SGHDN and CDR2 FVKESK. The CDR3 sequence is CASSPLAGGSYEQYF. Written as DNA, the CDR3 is TGTGCCAGCAGCCCTTTAGCGGGGGGTTCCTACGAGCAGTACTTC.

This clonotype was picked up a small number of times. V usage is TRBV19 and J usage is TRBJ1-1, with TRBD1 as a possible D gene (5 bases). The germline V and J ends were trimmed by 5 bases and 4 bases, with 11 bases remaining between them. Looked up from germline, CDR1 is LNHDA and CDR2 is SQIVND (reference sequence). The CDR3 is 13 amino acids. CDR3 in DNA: TGTGCCAGTAGTTTGACAGAGTTCACTGAAGCTTTCTTT. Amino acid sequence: CASSLTEFTEAFF.

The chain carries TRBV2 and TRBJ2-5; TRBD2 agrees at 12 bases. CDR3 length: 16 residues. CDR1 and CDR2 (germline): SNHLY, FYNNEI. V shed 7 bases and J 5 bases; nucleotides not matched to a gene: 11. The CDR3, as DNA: TGTGCCAGCATCATAGGGACTAGCGGGTTTGTTGAGACCCAGTACTTC. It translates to CASIIGTSGFVETQYF.

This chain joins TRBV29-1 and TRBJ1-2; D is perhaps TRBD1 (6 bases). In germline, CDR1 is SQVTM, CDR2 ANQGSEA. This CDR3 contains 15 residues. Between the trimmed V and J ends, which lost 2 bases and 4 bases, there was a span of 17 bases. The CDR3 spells CSVEYIRGATYGYTF. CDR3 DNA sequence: TGCAGCGTTGAATATATTCGGGGGGCCACCTATGGCTACACCTTC.

The chain's CDR3 is CASSGDRGGPLNEQFF. In DNA, the CDR3 is TGCGCCAGCAGCGGAGACAGGGGTGGGCCTCTTAATGAGCAGTTCTTC. This sequence joins TRBV5-1 and TRBJ2-1; TRBD1 matches at 8 bases. Trimming took 4 bases from V and 7 from J; bases not matched to a gene: 13. There are 16 residues in the CDR3. Germline assignment: CDR1 SGHRS and CDR2 YFSETQ.

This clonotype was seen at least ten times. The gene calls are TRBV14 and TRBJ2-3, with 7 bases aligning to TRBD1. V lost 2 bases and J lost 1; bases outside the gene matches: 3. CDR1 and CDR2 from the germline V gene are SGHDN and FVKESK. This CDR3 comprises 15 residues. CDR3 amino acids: CASSQTGTGTDTQYF. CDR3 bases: TGTGCCAGCAGCCAAACCGGGACAGGCACAGATACGCAGTATTTT.

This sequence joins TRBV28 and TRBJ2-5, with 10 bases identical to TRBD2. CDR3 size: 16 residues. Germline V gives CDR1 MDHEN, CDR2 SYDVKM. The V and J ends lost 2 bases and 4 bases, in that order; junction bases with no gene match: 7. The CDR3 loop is CASSLEREGLSETQYF. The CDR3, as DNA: TGTGCCAGCAGTTTAGAGCGGGAGGGCTTATCAGAGACCCAGTACTTC.

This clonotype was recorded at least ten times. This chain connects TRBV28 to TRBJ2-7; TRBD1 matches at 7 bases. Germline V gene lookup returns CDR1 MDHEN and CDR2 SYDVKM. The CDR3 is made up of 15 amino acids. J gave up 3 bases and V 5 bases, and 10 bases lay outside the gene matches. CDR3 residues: CASSGSGTAFYEQYF. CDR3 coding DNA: TGTGCCAGCAGTGGATCCGGGACAGCCTTCTACGAGCAGTACTTC. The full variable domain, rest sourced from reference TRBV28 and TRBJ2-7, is DVKVTQSSRYLVKRTGEKVFLECVQDMDHENMFWYRQDPGLGLRLIYFSYDVKMKEKGDIPEGYSVSREKKERFSLILESASTNQTSMYLCASSGSGTAFYEQYFGPGTRLTVT.